A single sample is the source of the 9 T cell receptor beta chains below, sequenced in a study of cytomegalovirus exposure and HLA in healthy donors (dated 2017 in TCRdb). Library preparation employed the immunoSEQ multiplex PCR assay. Not all clones reach the TCRdb copy of this immuneACCESS table, which keeps in-frame sequences only. Checked studies attribute under half of the gap to unresolved V genes and leave the rest unexplained. This sample gives 86,000 or so clones in total; almost 97% of them show up just once. The ten largest clonotypes hold 1.5% to 2% of the sample. The sequenced sample was PBMCs. All receptors derive from a man between 18 and 35 years old in good health and CMV-seropositive.

V is TRBV9 and J is TRBJ2-2, with D perhaps matching TRBD1 (6 bases). Trimming removed 0 bases from V and 4 bases from J, with 13 bases in between. Germline lookup yields CDR1 SGDLS and CDR2 YYNGEE. The CDR3 has 16 amino acids. In DNA, the CDR3 is TGTGCCAGCAGCGTAGAGTTCTCAGGGGCCACCGGGGAGCTGTTTTTT. This gives the protein CASSVEFSGATGELFF.

The chain joins TRBV4-1 to TRBJ2-7, with a possible D match to TRBD2 (6 bases). Germline CDR1 MGHRA, CDR2 YSYEKL. V was shortened by 4 bases and J by 7 bases, with 20 bases between the two germline ends. The CDR3 is made up of 15 amino acids. CDR3 loop: CASSRPGTGEREQYF. In DNA, the CDR3 is TGCGCCAGCAGCCGTCCGGGCACGGGGGAGAGGGAGCAGTACTTC.

V is TRBV9 and J is TRBJ2-2; 10 nucleotides match TRBD1. V gave up 2 bases and J gave up 5 bases; unmatched junction bases: 12. The CDR3 has 18 amino acids. The germline V gene encodes CDR1 SGDLS and CDR2 YYNGEE. The CDR3 coding sequence is TGTGCCAGCAGCGTCAACCGGGACAGGGGAGTCGGTACCGGGGAGCTGTTTTTT. This translates into CASSVNRDRGVGTGELFF.

The chain couples TRBV6-5 to TRBJ1-2; 8 nucleotides line up with TRBD1. The CDR3 has 15 residues. V shed 0 bases and J 8 bases; nucleotides not matched to a gene: 8. The germline CDR1 and CDR2 sequences are MNHEY and SVGAGI. CDR3 coding DNA: TGTGCCAGCAGTTACTCGACATCAGGGGGCGCGGGCTACACCTTC. It yields the protein CASSYSTSGGAGYTF.

This sequence joins TRBV6-5 and TRBJ2-7; TRBD2 is a possible D gene (5 bases). CDR3 length: 14 residues. V dropped 9 bases and J dropped 0 bases, with 15 bases sitting between them. Germline V gene data show CDR1 as MNHEY and CDR2 as SVGAGI. In nucleotides, the CDR3 is TGTGCCAGTCGGAGGACGTCGAGCTCCTACGAGCAGTACTTC. Amino acid sequence: CASRRTSSSYEQYF.

In its sample, this clone was seen once. This chain connects TRBV4-1 to TRBJ2-7, with TRBD1 as a possible D gene (5 bases). The length of the CDR3 is 13 residues. V was pared by 3 bases and J by 2 bases, with 8 bases between. CDR1 is MGHRA, CDR2 YSYEKL, per germline. CDR3 bases: TGCGCCAGCAGCCATGACAGTACCTACGAGCAGTACTTC. This gives the protein CASSHDSTYEQYF.

V and J are TRBV4-1 and TRBJ1-5; a weak D match, TRBD1 (6 bases). The germline V and J ends were trimmed by 1 base and 0 bases, with 13 bases remaining between them. CDR3 length: 17 amino acids. The V gene's germline CDR1 is MGHRA and CDR2 YSYEKL. CDR3 protein: CASSQGTGGYSNQPQHF. The CDR3 nucleotides read TGCGCCAGCAGCCAAGGAACGGGGGGCTATAGCAATCAGCCCCAGCATTTT.

This chain links TRBV27 with TRBJ1-1; the D gene is possibly TRBD1 (6 bases). The CDR3 consists of 15 residues. The V and J ends lost 4 bases and 3 bases respectively, with 15 bases between them. Germline V gene lookup returns CDR1 MNHEY and CDR2 SMNVEV (reference sequence). CDR3 region: CASSSRGGLHTEAFF. DNA of the CDR3: TGTGCCAGCAGTTCTCGGGGGGGGCTTCACACTGAAGCTTTCTTT.

This clone has a count of ten or more. This chain links TRBV19 with TRBJ2-7; 7 nucleotides line up with TRBD1. The CDR3 is made up of 15 amino acids. Germline CDR1 LNHDA, CDR2 SQIVND (reference sequence). The J segment lost 7 bases and the V segment lost 6 bases, leaving 15 bases of the junction unmatched. The CDR3 DNA reads as TGTGCCAGTAGGGTTACAGGGGCCACCGATGTAGAGCAGTACTTC. This gives the protein CASRVTGATDVEQYF.